Each of the 20 T cell receptor beta chains below was sequenced from the same sample in a study of shared clonotypes between healthy human individuals. Repertoires were generated with immunoSEQ multiplex PCR, while TCRdb's copy carries only in-frame clones and drops some. Seen here are roughly 500,000 clones, 60% to 85% observed once, and the top ten hold 10% to 15%. Source material: PBMCs. These receptors originate from a woman between 40 and 50 years old in good health. Some clones in this sample may be carry-over from other donors' samples.

The gene calls are TRBV18 and TRBJ2-1; a weak D match, TRBD1 (6 bases). The length of the CDR3 is 13 residues. Trimming pared 8 bases from V and 3 bases from J, leaving 11 bases between. Germline assignment: CDR1 KGHSH and CDR2 LQKENI. The CDR3 region has the DNA TGTGCCAGCCAACTCAGGGGCTACAATGAGCAGTTCTTC. Amino acids: CASQLRGYNEQFF.

About this clone itself: A read error likely explains this, since a far larger clone differs by one base. The chain combines TRBV6-1 with TRBJ2-1; D ambiguous. Looked up from germline, CDR1 is MNHNS and CDR2 is SASEGT. V gave up 0 bases and J gave up 7 bases, with 7 bases separating them. This CDR3 comprises 13 residues. CDR3 region: CASSEAIENEQFF. The CDR3 nucleotides are TGTGCCAGCAGTGAAGCCATCGAGAATGAGCAGTTCTTC.

The gene calls are TRBV7-3 and TRBJ2-3; no definite D call. V was shortened by 5 bases and J by 3 bases, with 15 bases between the two germline ends. This CDR3 has 15 residues. CDR1 is SGHTA, CDR2 FQGTGA, per germline. The CDR3 protein is CASSPSGFLTDTQYF. The CDR3, as DNA: TGTGCCAGCAGCCCCTCCGGGTTCCTAACAGATACGCAGTATTTT.

This sequence joins TRBV5-1 and TRBJ2-1; D is possibly TRBD2 (6 bases). Germline-derived CDR1 and CDR2 are SGHRS and YFSETQ. Trimming stripped 0 bases from V and 2 bases from J, with 9 bases between. The CDR3 is 15 amino acids. The CDR3 loop reads CASSLGLVTYNEQFF. DNA for the CDR3: TGCGCCAGCAGCTTGGGACTAGTAACCTACAATGAGCAGTTCTTC.

The gene calls are TRBV27 and TRBJ1-1; D is perhaps TRBD1 (5 bases). V gave up 3 bases and J gave up 5 bases, with 16 bases separating them. Germline V gene sequence: CDR1 MNHEY, CDR2 SMNVEV (reference sequence). The CDR3 is 15 amino acids. CDR3: CASSFGRAAGTEAFF. The CDR3 DNA follows: TGTGCCAGCAGTTTTGGCAGGGCGGCGGGTACTGAAGCTTTCTTT.

The gene calls are TRBV9 and TRBJ2-1, with a possible D match to TRBD2 (6 bases). Trimming removed 0 bases from V and 3 bases from J, with 7 bases in between. The CDR3 is made up of 14 amino acids. Germline CDR1 reads SGDLS; CDR2 reads YYNGEE. This CDR3 reads CASSVAGDYNEQFF. The CDR3 DNA reads as TGTGCCAGCAGCGTAGCGGGGGACTACAATGAGCAGTTCTTC.

CDR3 bases: TGTGCCAGCACAAACAGGGCGTACGAGCAGTACTTC. As protein: CASTNRAYEQYF. The rearrangement joins TRBV27 to TRBJ2-7; TRBD1 is a possible D gene (6 bases). Germline lookup yields CDR1 MNHEY and CDR2 SMNVEV (reference sequence). The CDR3 extends over 12 amino acids. V was cut by 7 bases and J by 4 bases, with 11 bases left in between.

The sample holds a few counts of this clone. J is TRBJ2-1 and V is TRBV5-1, with TRBD1 matching 8 bases. With V trimmed by 4 bases and J by 2 bases, 11 bases remained unmatched. The CDR3 has 17 residues. CDR1 is SGHRS and CDR2 is YFSETQ in the germline V gene. CDR3 coding DNA: TGCGCCAGCAGCCCTCTACTGACGGGACAGGCCTACAATGAGCAGTTCTTC. Its protein product is CASSPLLTGQAYNEQFF.

The genes are TRBV25-1 and TRBJ2-3; perhaps TRBD2 as D (5 bases). Per germline, CDR1 MGHDK and CDR2 SYGVNS. The CDR3 spans 18 residues. V lost 5 bases, J lost 1 base, and 22 bases lay in between. The CDR3 loop is CASSRRSYPPLGTDTQYF. The CDR3 DNA is TGTGCCAGCAGTCGCCGCTCGTACCCCCCACTAGGCACAGATACGCAGTATTTT. The entire variable domain, with the rest obtained from reference TRBV25-1 and TRBJ2-3, is as follows: EADIYQTPRYLVIGTGKKITLECSQTMGHDKMYWYQQDPGMELHLIHYSYGVNSTEKGDLSSESTVSRIRTEHFPLTLESARPSHTSQYLCASSRRSYPPLGTDTQYFGPGTRLTVL.

The CDR3 loop reads CASSLAGDTEAFF. The DNA of the CDR3 is TGCGCCAGCAGCTTGGCCGGGGACACTGAAGCTTTCTTT. The V call is TRBV5-1, the J call TRBJ1-1; D unclear. Germline V gene data show CDR1 as SGHRS and CDR2 as YFSETQ. Trimming stripped 0 bases from V and 3 bases from J, with 6 bases between. This CDR3 comprises 13 residues.

This clone was seen ten or more times. The chain joins TRBV28 to TRBJ1-5; D remains unclear. V dropped 1 base and J dropped 6 bases, with 10 bases sitting between them. Germline loops: CDR1 MDHEN, CDR2 SYDVKM. CDR3 length: 14 amino acids. CDR3 sequence: CASSLSLSSQPQHF. CDR3 DNA: TGTGCCAGCAGTTTATCCCTATCAAGTCAGCCCCAGCATTTT.

This chain connects TRBV4-1 to TRBJ1-4, with D tentatively TRBD1 (5 bases). In germline, CDR1 is MGHRA, CDR2 YSYEKL. This CDR3 is built from 14 residues. V lost 1 base and J lost 5, with 8 bases in between. In DNA, the CDR3 is TGCGCCAGCAGCCAAGGACGGGGGAATGAAAAACTGTTTTTT. Translating gives CASSQGRGNEKLFF.

The chain combines TRBV28 with TRBJ1-2, with D hard to call. Trimming removed 8 bases at V and 4 bases at J, with 17 bases between. Per germline, CDR1 MDHEN and CDR2 SYDVKM. This CDR3 has 14 residues. The CDR3 sequence: CASVESGRTYGYTF. In DNA, the CDR3 is TGTGCCAGCGTCGAGAGCGGTAGGACCTATGGCTACACCTTC.

This clone was detected a few times. This rearrangement joins TRBV2 to TRBJ2-7; 7 nucleotides align to TRBD1. V shed 6 bases, J shed 3 bases, and the junction held 5 bases outside the gene matches. CDR1 SNHLY and CDR2 FYNNEI come from the germline V gene. The CDR3 loop spans 13 amino acids. The DNA for the CDR3 is TGTGCCAGCAGCGGGACAGAATTCTACGAGCAGTACTTC. Translation: CASSGTEFYEQYF.

The V call is TRBV11-2, the J call TRBJ2-2; D remains unclear. Germline loops: CDR1 SGHAT, CDR2 FQNNGV. The CDR3 extends over 13 amino acids. V shed 0 bases and J shed 3 bases, with 2 bases lying between them. The CDR3 protein is CASSLDDTGELFF. DNA for the CDR3: TGTGCCAGCAGCTTAGACGACACCGGGGAGCTGTTTTTT.

The V gene is TRBV30, the J gene TRBJ1-1; D is undetermined. CDR3 size: 12 residues. The germline V gene has CDR1 GTSNPN and CDR2 SVGIG (reference sequence). The V end was cut by 2 bases, the J end by 2 bases, with 6 bases between. The CDR3 nucleotides are TGTGCCTGGAGTCTGGTTAACACTGAAGCTTTCTTT. It codes for CAWSLVNTEAFF.

The gene calls are TRBV7-3 and TRBJ1-3; D perhaps matches TRBD1 (6 bases). The V end was cut by 7 bases, the J end by 7 bases, with 17 bases between. Looked up from germline, CDR1 is SGHTA and CDR2 is FQGTGA. The CDR3 extends over 14 amino acids. The CDR3, as DNA: TGTGCCAGCAACCTCCGGGACAATCGGAACACCATATATTTT. Translation: CASNLRDNRNTIYF.

The chain recombines TRBV28 with TRBJ1-1; D may be TRBD1 (5 bases). Trimming took off 2 bases at V and 1 base at J, with 11 bases between the two ends. There are 15 residues in the CDR3. Per germline, CDR1 MDHEN and CDR2 SYDVKM. The CDR3 nucleotides read TGTGCCAGCAGTTTACCCGGGACTGAGAACACTGAAGCTTTCTTT. It encodes CASSLPGTENTEAFF.

The chain joins TRBV28 to TRBJ2-1; D gene unclear. This CDR3 spans 15 amino acids. The V gene's germline CDR1 is MDHEN and CDR2 SYDVKM. V was shortened by 6 bases and J by 2 bases, with 14 bases between the two germline ends. The CDR3 DNA reads TGTGCCAGCAGCTTCGACTGGACCACCTACAATGAGCAGTTCTTC. This gives the protein CASSFDWTTYNEQFF.

This clone occurred many times. The chain employs TRBV4-3 and TRBJ1-1; D perhaps matches TRBD1 (5 bases). Germline CDR1 and CDR2: LGHNA and YSLEER. CDR3 length equals 19 residues. Trimming left V 0 bases short and J 4 bases short, with 24 bases between. This CDR3 is CASSQDLIGQGRTSTEAFF. CDR3 nucleotide sequence: TGCGCCAGCAGCCAAGATCTAATCGGACAAGGGAGGACTAGCACTGAAGCTTTCTTT.